This T cell receptor (beta chain) comes out of a study of blood T cell repertoires in COVID-19. The CDR3 spans 17 residues. Germline V gene sequence: CDR1 LGHNA, CDR2 YNFKEQ. V lost 1 base, J lost 6 bases, and 19 bases lay in between. Here immunoSEQ multiplex PCR was the method, and the copy in TCRdb shows in-frame clones only, minus some. The table lists about 360,000 clones, around 87% of them singletons. This clone came up once. The clonotype was recovered from a man aged 30-40 years who had recovered from COVID-19. The V and J genes are TRBV4-2 and TRBJ2-1; tentatively, D is TRBD2 (5 bases). The sequenced material came from PBMCs or T cells enriched from blood (not recorded which). CDR3 sequence: CASSQAPNQRGGNEQFF. CDR3 bases: TGTGCCAGCAGCCAAGCCCCGAACCAACGCGGAGGCAATGAGCAGTTCTTC.